Listed here are 21 T cell receptor beta chains from one sample, sequenced in a study of blood T cell repertoires in COVID-19. Repertoires were generated with immunoSEQ multiplex PCR, while TCRdb's copy carries only in-frame clones and drops some. The table records roughly 220,000 clones, more than 75% of them present only once. The material sequenced was peripheral blood. Every receptor here comes from an elderly man with acute or convalescent COVID-19.

In regard to this clone: Other DNA sequences within the sample encode an identical CDR3. This chain joins TRBV30 and TRBJ1-2, with 7 bases that match TRBD1. Germline V lookup: CDR1 GTSNPN, CDR2 SVGIG (reference sequence). This CDR3 region has 13 residues. The V and J ends lost 0 bases and 3 bases, in that order; junction bases with no gene match: 1. CDR3 amino acids: CAWSVQGDYGYTF. The CDR3 nucleotides read TGTGCCTGGAGTGTGCAGGGGGACTATGGCTACACCTTC. The whole variable domain, remainder taken from reference TRBV30 and TRBJ1-2, is SQTIHQWPATLVQPVGSPLSLECTVEGTSNPNLYWYRQAAGRGLQLLFYSVGIGQISSEVPQNLSASRPQDRQFILSSKKLLLSDSGFYLCAWSVQGDYGYTFGSGTRLTVV.

The chain employs TRBV28 and TRBJ2-2; TRBD1 might be the D (5 bases). The CDR3 is made up of 16 amino acids. V was cut by 6 bases and J by 0 bases, with 14 bases left in between. Germline V gene lookup returns CDR1 MDHEN and CDR2 SYDVKM. The CDR3 DNA follows: TGTGCCAGCAGAGCCAGACAGCGCGCGAACACCGGGGAGCTGTTTTTT. Translated: CASRARQRANTGELFF.

V and J are TRBV6-1 and TRBJ2-1; 9 bases fit TRBD2. The CDR3 sequence is 15 residues long. From germline, CDR1 is MNHNS and CDR2 SASEGT. V lost 1 base to trimming and J lost 6 bases; unmatched junction nucleotides: 4. CDR3 in amino acids: CASSEEGLAANEQFF. Here the CDR3 DNA reads TGTGCCAGCAGTGAAGAGGGACTAGCCGCCAATGAGCAGTTCTTC.

Remarks on this clone: Other DNA sequences from this sample encode an identical CDR3 as well. The chain uses TRBV7-2 and TRBJ1-4; 12 bases map to TRBD1. Germline V gene sequence: CDR1 SGHTA, CDR2 FQGNSA. The CDR3 runs 15 residues. J was trimmed by 7 bases and V by 1 base; bases with no gene match: 1. The CDR3 sequence is CASSLGGQGAEKLFF. In DNA, the CDR3 is TGTGCCAGCAGCTTAGGGGGACAGGGGGCTGAAAAACTGTTTTTT.

This chain's CDR3 is CASSVQGSSGEKLFF. The CDR3 region has the DNA TGTGCCAGCAGCGTACAGGGGAGTTCCGGGGAAAAACTGTTTTTT. This chain links TRBV5-5 with TRBJ1-4, with TRBD1 matching 7 bases. The CDR3 consists of 15 residues. Germline loops: CDR1 SGHKS, CDR2 YYEKEE (reference sequence). The V gene end was trimmed by 4 bases and the J gene end by 8 bases; junction bases not matched to a gene: 11.

This chain connects TRBV5-1 to TRBJ1-1, with D unclear. Trimming removed 5 bases from V and 0 bases from J, with 8 bases in between. In germline, CDR1 is SGHRS, CDR2 YFSETQ. This CDR3 contains 13 residues. The DNA of the CDR3 is TGCGCCAGCAGAATGGCAGTGAACACTGAAGCTTTCTTT. It translates to CASRMAVNTEAFF.

The chain couples TRBV7-6 to TRBJ2-1, with TRBD2 matching 11 bases. CDR3 length equals 15 residues. With 1 base clipped from V and 4 bases from J, the junction kept 0 bases outside the gene matches. CDR1 and CDR2 (germline): SGHVS, FNYEAQ. CDR3 sequence reads: CASSLGLAGYNEQFF. Written as DNA, the CDR3 is TGTGCCAGCAGCTTAGGACTAGCGGGGTACAATGAGCAGTTCTTC.

The CDR3 DNA sequence: TGTGCCAGCAGTAGAGGGACAGCGCTTAATGAAAAACTGTTTTTT. This gives the protein CASSRGTALNEKLFF. The chain employs TRBV6-5 and TRBJ1-4; 7 nucleotides agree with TRBD1. CDR1 MNHEY and CDR2 SVGAGI come from the germline V gene. CDR3 length: 15 amino acids. J was trimmed by 4 bases and V by 5 bases; bases with no gene match: 7.

The chain combines TRBV21-1 with TRBJ2-7; TRBD2 is the table's D call, not checked against the DNA. TRBV21-1 is a documented pseudogene. The CDR3 length is 19 residues. CDR3 region: CASSKARVAGSPPPGEQYV. The CDR3 DNA sequence: TGTGCCAGCAGCAAAGCGCGAGTAGCGGGATCACCCCCCCCCGGGGAGCAGTACGTC.

V gene TRBV27 combines with J gene TRBJ2-5; 7 bases line up with TRBD1. Germline-derived CDR1 and CDR2 are MNHEY and SMNVEV (reference sequence). J gave up 5 bases and V 2 bases, and 8 bases lay outside the gene matches. The CDR3 is made up of 15 amino acids. CDR3 sequence: CASSLTTGSWETQYF. CDR3 nucleotides: TGTGCCAGCAGTTTAACGACAGGGTCGTGGGAGACCCAGTACTTC.

This chain links TRBV19 with TRBJ1-5; D is undetermined. The CDR3 loop spans 15 amino acids. CDR1 is LNHDA and CDR2 is SQIVND in the germline V gene (reference sequence). V was clipped by 3 bases and J by 2 bases, with 11 bases between them. The CDR3 DNA reads TGTGCCAGTAGTATGCGAGTAAACGGCAATCAGCCCCAGCATTTT. Translating gives CASSMRVNGNQPQHF.

The chain carries TRBV5-1 and TRBJ2-1, with TRBD2 matching over 7 bases. The germline CDR1 and CDR2 sequences are SGHRS and YFSETQ. CDR3 size: 15 residues. With 0 bases clipped from V and 5 bases from J, the junction kept 5 bases outside the gene matches. The CDR3 DNA is TGCGCCAGCAGCTTGGGGGCGGGGGACCACAATGAGCAGTTCTTC. It yields the protein CASSLGAGDHNEQFF.

The chain recombines TRBV9 with TRBJ2-1, with D unclear. There are 15 residues in the CDR3. V lost 4 bases, J lost 10 bases, and 21 bases lay in between. Germline CDR1 and CDR2: SGDLS and YYNGEE. CDR3 sequence (DNA): TGTGCCAGCAGCTACCGTTGGGCCCCCCCCCGGGAGCAGTTCTTC. Encoded protein: CASSYRWAPPREQFF.

This chain links TRBV7-8 with TRBJ2-3, with 7 bases matching TRBD2. With 0 bases clipped from V and 2 bases from J, the junction kept 8 bases outside the gene matches. The CDR3 covers 17 residues. CDR1 is SGHVS and CDR2 is FQNEAQ in the germline V gene. This chain's CDR3 is CASSLATREDITDTQYF. The CDR3 DNA reads as TGTGCCAGCAGCTTAGCAACTCGGGAGGACATCACAGATACGCAGTATTTT.

The chain combines TRBV5-6 with TRBJ2-2, with 7 bases fitting TRBD2. CDR1 SGHDT and CDR2 YYEEEE come from the germline V gene. Trimming took 0 bases from V and 2 from J; bases not matched to a gene: 4. The CDR3 consists of 16 residues. The CDR3 region has the DNA TGTGCCAGCAGCTTGGGACCGGGACTAAACACCGGGGAGCTGTTTTTT. Translation gives CASSLGPGLNTGELFF.

The genes are TRBV19 and TRBJ2-5; 10 bases agree with TRBD2. The CDR3 has 16 residues. J was trimmed by 4 bases and V by 5 bases; bases with no gene match: 10. CDR1 is LNHDA and CDR2 is SQIVND in the germline V gene (reference sequence). CDR3 DNA: TGTGCCAGTAGTTCACTAGCGGGAAGGGGGCGAGAGACCCAGTACTTC. Its protein is CASSSLAGRGRETQYF.

CDR3 DNA sequence: TGTGCCAGCAGCCTGAGGACAGGCCGCTCTTCGAACACCGGGGAGCTGTTTTTT. Its translation: CASSLRTGRSSNTGELFF. The V gene is TRBV11-2, the J gene TRBJ2-2; 7 positions match TRBD1. CDR3 length equals 18 residues. From germline, CDR1 is SGHAT and CDR2 FQNNGV. The V and J ends lost 5 bases and 0 bases, in that order; junction bases with no gene match: 12.

In nucleotides, the CDR3 is TGCGCCAGCAGCCAAGATCTCGGAAGCGGGAGGTCCGGGGAGCTGTTTTTT. Translation: CASSQDLGSGRSGELFF. The gene calls are TRBV4-1 and TRBJ2-2, with 9 positions matching TRBD2. The CDR3 runs 17 residues. V was pared by 0 bases and J by 6 bases, with 8 bases of the junction left unmatched. CDR1 is MGHRA, CDR2 YSYEKL, per germline.

The V gene is TRBV2, the J gene TRBJ2-3, with a weak D call TRBD1 (5 bases). Germline V gives CDR1 SNHLY, CDR2 FYNNEI. V was cut by 4 bases and J by 4 bases, with 6 bases left in between. This CDR3 is 12 amino acids long. The CDR3 here is CASSGQSDTQYF. The CDR3 nucleotides are TGTGCCAGCAGTGGACAGTCAGATACGCAGTATTTT. The whole variable domain, remainder taken from reference TRBV2 and TRBJ2-3, is EPEVTQTPSHQVTQMGQEVILRCVPISNHLYFYWYRQILGQKVEFLVSFYNNEISEKSEIFDDQFSVERPDGSNFTLKIRSTKLEDSAMYFCASSGQSDTQYFGPGTRLTVL.

The rearrangement uses TRBV10-1 and TRBJ2-7; 8 bases align to TRBD2. Per the germline V gene, CDR1 is WNHNN and CDR2 is SYGVQD (reference sequence). Trimming at V came to 3 bases and at J to 3 bases, leaving 10 bases not matched to a gene. The CDR3 runs 16 residues. The CDR3 DNA is TGCGCCAGCAGTGACTCGCGGGAGGTATCCAACTACGAGCAGTACGTC. It codes for CASSDSREVSNYEQYV.

This chain connects TRBV28 to TRBJ2-1; a possible D gene is TRBD1 (6 bases). Germline V CDR1 and CDR2: MDHEN, SYDVKM. V lost 3 bases to trimming and J lost 4 bases, with 13 bases between them. The CDR3 sequence is 15 residues long. For the CDR3, the DNA is TGTGCCAGCAGTTTTTTCGCAGGGGAGTACAATGAGCAGTTCTTC. It yields the protein CASSFFAGEYNEQFF.